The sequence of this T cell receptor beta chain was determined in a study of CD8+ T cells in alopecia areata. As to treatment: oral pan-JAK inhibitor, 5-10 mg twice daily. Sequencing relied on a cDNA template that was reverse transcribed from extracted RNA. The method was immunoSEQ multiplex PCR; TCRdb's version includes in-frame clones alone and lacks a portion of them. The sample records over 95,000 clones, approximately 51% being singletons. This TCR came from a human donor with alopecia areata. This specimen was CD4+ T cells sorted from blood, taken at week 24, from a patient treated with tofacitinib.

CDR3 residues: CASSQGALAGSYNEQFF. In DNA form, the CDR3 reads TGCGCCAGCAGCCAAGGGGCTCTAGCGGGGTCCTACAATGAGCAGTTCTTC. The chain is built from TRBV4-3 and TRBJ2-1; 9 nucleotides align to TRBD2. Germline trimming cut 1 base from V and 1 base from J; bases unmatched to any gene: 5. CDR1 is LGHNA, CDR2 YSLEER, per germline. The CDR3 runs 17 residues.